This record concerns one T cell receptor (beta chain) sequence. Drawing of peripheral blood yielded about 9.7 milliliters from each donor. This sample was taken from a study of blood T cells in healthy people across ages. Next came a second PCR, run for about 7 to 12 cycles, which used a sample-barcoded 5' primer along with a J-beta primer mix. With 12 random nucleotides, a template-switch adaptor tagged each individual cDNA molecule. MiXCR was run by TCRdb on the 5' RACE reads, yielding one entry per CDR3 protein. The table has some 550,000 distinct CDR3 sequences, about 45% seen once; the top ten hold under 30%. The V end lost 6 bases, the J end lost 5 bases, and 16 bases lay between the germline ends. The CDR3 is 14 amino acids. CDR1 is SGHVS and CDR2 is FQNEAQ in the germline V gene.

This receptor was taken from a man of 80 years or more in good health. Sequenced input: blood. The chain recombines TRBV7-8 with TRBJ2-5, with a weak D call TRBD2 (6 bases). The CDR3 bases are TGTGCCAGCAGACCACTAGCCCGTACTGAGACCCAGTACTTC. Residues: CASRPLARTETQYF. The whole variable domain, filled in from reference TRBV7-8 and TRBJ2-5, reads GAGVSQSPRYKVAKRGQDVALRCDPISGHVSLFWYQQALGQGPEFLTYFQNEAQLDKSGLPSDRFFAERPEGSVSTLKIQRTQQEDSAVYLCASRPLARTETQYFGPGTRLLVL.